These 27 T cell receptor beta chains share one sample of origin, sequenced in a study of molecular identifiers for immune sequencing clone quantification. TCRdb called the PCR reads again in MiXCR, with one record for every CDR3 protein. The sample yields around 460,000 distinct CDR3 sequences, 20% to 25% seen once. Specimen: naive CD8+ T cells from blood, with Jurkat cell RNA spiked in. The subset here: FACS-sorted CD8+CD4-CCR7+CD45RA+ naive T cells. The receptors stem from a human donor in good health. Some libraries in this study had Jurkat cell RNA spiked in.

This clonotype was counted only a few times. The rearrangement joins TRBV12-3 or TRBV12-4 to TRBJ2-3; D ambiguous. V was pared by 6 bases and J by 0 bases, with 10 bases between. This CDR3 comprises 14 residues. CDR3 in DNA: TGTGCCAGCAGCAAAAGCGAGAGCACAGATACGCAGTATTTT. Amino acid sequence: CASSKSESTDTQYF.

V and J are TRBV30 and TRBJ2-7; D is perhaps TRBD1 or TRBD2 (5 bases each). The CDR3 runs 12 residues. Germline CDR1 GTSNPN, CDR2 SVGIG (reference sequence). DNA for the CDR3: TGTGCGGTCGGGACCTTCTCCTACGAGCAGTACTTC. As protein: CAVGTFSYEQYF.

The genes are TRBV6-1 and TRBJ2-3, with TRBD2 as a possible D gene (5 bases). From germline, CDR1 is MNHNS and CDR2 SASEGT. Trimming shortened V by 8 bases and J by 6 bases, and 24 bases separated the two germline ends. The CDR3 consists of 16 residues. The CDR3 loop is CASSYPREVVADTQYF. For the CDR3, the DNA is TGTGCCAGCTCCTATCCTCGGGAAGTAGTGGCCGATACGCAGTATTTT.

The sample holds a few counts of this clonotype. V usage is TRBV5-4 and J usage is TRBJ2-3; TRBD2 aligns across 11 bases. The CDR3 has 18 amino acids. The J segment lost 2 bases and the V segment lost 2 bases, leaving 10 bases of the junction unmatched. Germline CDR1 SGHNT, CDR2 YYREEE (reference sequence). The DNA for the CDR3 is TGTGCCAGCAGCTTTACTAGCGGGGGAAACAGACCCACAGATACGCAGTATTTT. Translated: CASSFTSGGNRPTDTQYF.

This clonotype was detected a few times. This rearrangement joins TRBV7-9 to TRBJ2-3; TRBD2 matches at 12 bases. With 5 bases clipped from V and 2 bases from J, the junction kept 8 bases outside the gene matches. Germline V lookup: CDR1 SEHNR, CDR2 FQNEAQ (reference sequence). The CDR3 sequence is 17 residues long. CDR3 nucleotides: TGTGCCAGCAGCACGACTAGCGGGGGACCTAACACAGATACGCAGTATTTT. Protein product: CASSTTSGGPNTDTQYF. Looking up the rest from reference TRBV7-9 and TRBJ2-3 gives the full variable domain: DTGVSQNPRHKITKRGQNVTFRCDPISEHNRLYWYRQTLGQGPEFLTYFQNEAQLEKSRLLSDRFSAERPKGSFSTLEIQRTEQGDSAMYLCASSTTSGGPNTDTQYFGPGTRLTVL.

This clonotype was found a few times. V and J are TRBV19 and TRBJ1-1; 7 bases match TRBD1. With 5 bases clipped from V and 6 bases from J, the junction kept 9 bases outside the gene matches. Germline V lookup: CDR1 LNHDA, CDR2 SQIVND (reference sequence). The CDR3 runs to 14 residues. The DNA of the CDR3 is TGTGCCAGTAGTCCTTCGACAGGGATCGCTGAAGCTTTCTTT. Its translation: CASSPSTGIAEAFF.

This clonotype was observed at least ten times. V is TRBV6-2 or TRBV6-3 and J is TRBJ2-5; 7 bases agree with TRBD2. With V trimmed by 7 bases and J by 3 bases, 5 bases remained unmatched. Looked up from germline, CDR1 is MNHEY and CDR2 is SVGEGT. The CDR3 is made up of 13 amino acids. This CDR3 reads CASTPRGEETQYF. CDR3 nucleotides: TGTGCCAGCACTCCACGGGGGGAAGAGACCCAGTACTTC.

CDR3 sequence reads: CASSSRRGLVGELFF. In DNA, the CDR3 is TGTGCCAGCAGTTCGCGCAGGGGGCTAGTCGGGGAGCTGTTTTTT. The V call is TRBV6-5, the J call TRBJ2-2; 8 bases line up with TRBD1. The J segment lost 7 bases and the V segment lost 4 bases, leaving 8 bases of the junction unmatched. This CDR3 is 15 amino acids long. Germline values: CDR1 MNHEY, CDR2 SVGAGI.

This clonotype was counted at least ten times. The chain joins TRBV30 to TRBJ2-7; D not resolved. Per the germline V gene, CDR1 is GTSNPN and CDR2 is SVGIG (reference sequence). Trimming took off 3 bases at V and 2 bases at J, with 11 bases between the two ends. The CDR3 is 13 residues long. The CDR3: CAWSLDETYEQYF. The DNA of the CDR3 is TGTGCCTGGAGCCTGGACGAGACCTACGAGCAGTACTTC.

This clonotype showed up many times. The rearrangement uses TRBV27 and TRBJ2-3; 9 bases line up with TRBD1. This CDR3 has 15 residues. Germline-derived CDR1 and CDR2 are MNHEY and SMNVEV (reference sequence). The junction had 2 bases not matched to a gene; V was cut back by 1 base and J by 3 bases. CDR3 loop: CASSLWGTGTDTQYF. The CDR3 DNA sequence: TGTGCCAGCAGTTTATGGGGGACAGGGACAGATACGCAGTATTTT.

There are many counts of this clonotype. The chain couples TRBV12-3 or TRBV12-4 to TRBJ2-7; 7 nucleotides line up with TRBD2. V trimming: 3 bases; J trimming: 7 bases; junction bases outside the gene matches: 3. The CDR3 is 12 amino acids. CDR3 amino acids: CASSFGGGEQYF. The CDR3 DNA reads TGTGCCAGCAGTTTCGGGGGAGGGGAGCAGTACTTC.

This clonotype occurred many times. The chain has TRBV28 and TRBJ2-6, with 8 positions matching TRBD2. The germline gives CDR1 MDHEN, CDR2 SYDVKM. Trimming took 3 bases from V and 0 from J; bases not matched to a gene: 4. CDR3 length equals 17 residues. In nucleotides, the CDR3 is TGTGCCAGCAGTTTGACGGGAGGGCCCTCTGGGGCCAACGTCCTGACTTTC. Translation gives CASSLTGGPSGANVLTF. The full variable domain, in which reference TRBV28 and TRBJ2-6 provide the parts outside the CDR3, is DVKVTQSSRYLVKRTGEKVFLECVQDMDHENMFWYRQDPGLGLRLIYFSYDVKMKEKGDIPEGYSVSREKKERFSLILESASTNQTSMYLCASSLTGGPSGANVLTFGAGSRLTVL.

V is TRBV7-9 and J is TRBJ2-3; TRBD1 agrees at 9 bases. The CDR3 is 15 residues long. With 5 bases clipped from V and 2 bases from J, the junction kept 5 bases outside the gene matches. Per germline, CDR1 SEHNR and CDR2 FQNEAQ (reference sequence). CDR3 in amino acids: CASSANRGPTDTQYF. The CDR3 DNA is TGTGCCAGCAGCGCCAACAGGGGGCCCACAGATACGCAGTATTTT.

The chain has TRBV5-1 and TRBJ1-2; no reliable D call. V gave up 3 bases and J gave up 3 bases, with 9 bases separating them. Germline V gives CDR1 SGHRS, CDR2 YFSETQ. The CDR3 loop spans 13 amino acids. CDR3 sequence reads: CASSSDSDYGYTF. CDR3 DNA sequence: TGCGCCAGCAGCTCTGATTCCGACTATGGCTACACCTTC.

This clonotype appeared a few times. The genes are TRBV2 and TRBJ1-4; D call uncertain. Germline CDR1 is SNHLY and CDR2 is FYNNEI. The V end was cut by 0 bases, the J end by 4 bases, with 9 bases between. The CDR3 is made up of 15 amino acids. This CDR3 reads CASSEALFSNEKLFF. CDR3 nucleotides: TGTGCCAGCAGTGAAGCGCTTTTCAGTAATGAAAAACTGTTTTTT.

This clonotype was seen only a few times. The gene calls are TRBV30 and TRBJ1-2; D remains unclear. The CDR3 extends over 14 amino acids. V was trimmed by 2 bases and J by 5 bases, leaving 15 bases between them. Germline CDR1 GTSNPN, CDR2 SVGIG (reference sequence). The CDR3 bases are TGTGCCTGGAGTCCCCGCGGACGTGCTTATGGCTACACCTTC. Translation gives CAWSPRGRAYGYTF.

On this clonotype itself: This may be a read error: a much more frequent sequence differs by one nucleotide. V gene TRBV11-2 combines with J gene TRBJ2-1; no clear D gene. The CDR3 loop spans 16 amino acids. CDR1 SGHAT and CDR2 FQNNGV come from the germline V gene. The CDR3 DNA is TGTGCCAACAGCTCCTACACCGTGACAAAGGTCAATGAGCAGTTCTTC. Its translation is CANSSYTVTKVNEQFF. Looking up the rest from reference TRBV11-2 and TRBJ2-1 gives the full variable domain: EAGVAQSPRYKIIEKRQSVAFWCNPISGHATLYWYQQILGQGPKLLIQFQNNGVVDDSQLPKDRFSAERLKGVDSTLKIQPAKLEDSAVYLCANSSYTVTKVNEQFFGPGTRLTVL.

In its sample, this clonotype was seen many times. The genes are TRBV7-9 and TRBJ2-3, with D tentatively TRBD2 (6 bases). CDR3 size: 14 residues. The ends were cut back, 3 bases at V and 4 bases at J, with 11 bases in the middle. The germline CDR1 and CDR2 sequences are SEHNR and FQNEAQ (reference sequence). The CDR3 sequence is CASSFVGSADTQYF. CDR3 nucleotides: TGTGCCAGCAGCTTCGTCGGGAGTGCAGATACGCAGTATTTT. Looking up the rest from reference TRBV7-9 and TRBJ2-3 gives the full variable domain: DTGVSQNPRHKITKRGQNVTFRCDPISEHNRLYWYRQTLGQGPEFLTYFQNEAQLEKSRLLSDRFSAERPKGSFSTLEIQRTEQGDSAMYLCASSFVGSADTQYFGPGTRLTVL.

This clonotype was recorded many times. This chain uses TRBV9 with TRBJ1-1, with no clear D. Germline V CDR1 and CDR2: SGDLS, YYNGEE. The germline V and J ends were trimmed by 0 bases and 8 bases, with 14 bases remaining between them. The CDR3 has 14 residues. CDR3 in amino acids: CASSVAGRSREAFF. The CDR3, as DNA: TGTGCCAGCAGCGTAGCGGGCAGAAGCCGAGAAGCTTTCTTT.

The table lists this clonotype with a few counts. V and J are TRBV5-4 and TRBJ2-5; unclear D gene. CDR1 is SGHNT, CDR2 YYREEE, per germline (reference sequence). The ends were cut back, 4 bases at V and 1 base at J, with 8 bases in the middle. The CDR3 length is 13 residues. CDR3 nucleotide sequence: TGTGCCAGCAGCAAGGACGGCCAAGAGACCCAGTACTTC. It encodes CASSKDGQETQYF.

In its sample, this clonotype was seen many times. The rearrangement uses TRBV29-1 and TRBJ1-1; D unresolved. Germline CDR1 and CDR2: SQVTM and ANQGSEA. CDR3 length: 11 amino acids. V was cut by 5 bases and J by 1 base, with 5 bases left in between. The CDR3 DNA is TGCAGCGTTCACGGGAACACTGAAGCTTTCTTT. Translating gives CSVHGNTEAFF.

The chain links TRBV5-8 to TRBJ2-7, with D uncertain. V was trimmed by 0 bases and J by 4 bases, leaving 14 bases between them. The CDR3 has 15 amino acids. The germline gives CDR1 SGHTS, CDR2 YDEGEE. DNA for the CDR3: TGTGCCAGCAGCTTGGGTTGGGGAAGGATGTACGAGCAGTACTTC. It is translated as CASSLGWGRMYEQYF.

The sample holds a few counts of this clonotype. The chain couples TRBV27 to TRBJ2-2; TRBD2 might be the D (5 bases). Trimming pared 2 bases from V and 8 bases from J, leaving 6 bases between. Germline CDR1 reads MNHEY; CDR2 reads SMNVEV (reference sequence). The CDR3 totals 12 residues. Here the CDR3 reads CASSLTRGELFF. The DNA for the CDR3 is TGTGCCAGCAGTTTAACTAGAGGGGAGCTGTTTTTT.

About this clonotype itself: This may arise from a read error, as a much more abundant clone is one base away. The CDR3 protein is CASSQRLAGAAGTRYF. Here the CDR3 DNA reads TGCGCCAGCAGCCAAAGACTAGCGGGGGCCGCCGGTACGCGGTATTTT. The chain uses TRBV4-1 and TRBJ2-3, with 12 bases matching TRBD2. CDR1 and CDR2 from the germline V gene are MGHRA and YSYEKL. This CDR3 has 16 amino acids.

This clonotype has a handful of counts. This chain links TRBV13 with TRBJ2-5; possibly TRBD1 for D (6 bases). The CDR3 runs 15 residues. The V gene's germline CDR1 is PRHDT and CDR2 FYEKMQ (reference sequence). V shed 0 bases and J shed 2 bases, with 10 bases lying between them. CDR3 sequence (DNA): TGTGCCAGCAGCTTAGGGGGGACACCGCAAGAGACCCAGTACTTC. Residues: CASSLGGTPQETQYF. The whole variable domain, filled in from reference TRBV13 and TRBJ2-5, reads AAGVIQSPRHLIKEKRETATLKCYPIPRHDTVYWYQQGPGQDPQFLISFYEKMQSDKGSIPDRFSAQQFSDYHSELNMSSLELGDSALYFCASSLGGTPQETQYFGPGTRLLVL.

The V gene is TRBV5-6, the J gene TRBJ1-2, with 9 bases fitting TRBD1. The CDR3 loop spans 17 amino acids. J gave up 2 bases and V 7 bases, and 15 bases lay outside the gene matches. Germline values: CDR1 SGHDT, CDR2 YYEEEE. Here the CDR3 DNA reads TGTGCCAGCGGCTCGTGGGAACAGGGGGCCCACAACTATGGCTACACCTTC. As protein: CASGSWEQGAHNYGYTF.

A remark on this clonotype: A clone one base away is much larger, so this may be a read error. The V call is TRBV19, the J call TRBJ1-1; no definite D call. Germline CDR1 LNHDA, CDR2 SQIVND (reference sequence). This CDR3 region has 12 residues. The CDR3 nucleotides are TGTGCCGGTAGTATTCGGAACACTGAAGCTTTCTTT. This encodes CAGSIRNTEAFF. Full variable domain (missing parts from reference TRBV19 and TRBJ1-1): DGGITQSPKYLFRKEGQNVTLSCEQNLNHDAMYWYRQDPGQGLRLIYYSQIVNDFQKGDIAEGYSVSREKKESFPLTVTSAQKNPTAFYLCAGSIRNTEAFFGQGTRLTVV.